Each of the 30 T cell receptor beta chains below was sequenced from the same sample in a study of control samples from healthy donors and cancer patients. Using immunoSEQ multiplex PCR, the repertoire was profiled, and TCRdb retains in-frame clones only, with some absent. Its table lists some 190,000 clones. Sample: blood. All receptors derive from a woman younger than 45 in good health.

V and J are TRBV5-1 and TRBJ1-2; TRBD1 matches 9 bases. Germline trimming cut 4 bases from V and 3 bases from J; bases unmatched to any gene: 7. This CDR3 has 15 amino acids. Germline V gene sequence: CDR1 SGHRS, CDR2 YFSETQ. For the CDR3, the DNA is TGCGCCAGCAGCCTAGGGACAGGGTGGGACTATGGCTACACCTTC. It yields the protein CASSLGTGWDYGYTF.

This chain links TRBV30 with TRBJ2-1; 13 bases line up with TRBD2. There are 13 residues in the CDR3. With V trimmed by 3 bases and J by 13 bases, 6 bases remained unmatched. Germline CDR1 and CDR2: GTSNPN and SVGIG (reference sequence). CDR3 loop: CAWRGTSGGAQFF. In nucleotides, the CDR3 is TGTGCCTGGAGGGGAACTAGCGGGGGGGCCCAGTTCTTC.

The gene calls are TRBV11-2 and TRBJ2-7; D remains unclear. The CDR3 contains 13 residues. The germline V and J ends were trimmed by 5 bases and 0 bases, with 8 bases remaining between them. CDR1 is SGHAT, CDR2 FQNNGV, per germline. CDR3 sequence: CASSRVSSYEQYF. In DNA form, the CDR3 reads TGTGCCAGCAGCCGAGTTAGCTCCTACGAGCAGTACTTC.

The genes are TRBV19 and TRBJ2-1, with D possibly being TRBD1 or TRBD2 (5 bases each). Germline V CDR1 and CDR2: LNHDA, SQIVND (reference sequence). Trimming left V 6 bases short and J 5 bases short, with 23 bases between. The CDR3 is 17 amino acids. CDR3 protein: CASSRTGGSLGDNEQFF. CDR3 nucleotide sequence: TGTGCCAGTAGCCGAACAGGCGGCAGCCTGGGGGACAATGAGCAGTTCTTC.

V is TRBV27 and J is TRBJ2-7; no definite D call. The CDR3 totals 11 residues. Germline assignment: CDR1 MNHEY and CDR2 SMNVEV (reference sequence). Trimming took 6 bases from V and 3 from J, leaving 6 bases between them. CDR3 sequence: CASRSYYEQYF. The CDR3 coding sequence is TGTGCCAGCAGATCCTACTACGAGCAGTACTTC.

The chain couples TRBV12-3 or TRBV12-4 to TRBJ1-2; TRBD1 aligns across 8 bases. The CDR3 has 13 residues. Trimming at V came to 6 bases and at J to 8 bases, leaving 8 bases not matched to a gene. CDR3 DNA: TGTGCCAGCAGATCGACAGGGGACAGAGGCTACACCTTC. Translation: CASRSTGDRGYTF.

This chain uses TRBV2 with TRBJ1-2; TRBD1 agrees at 7 bases. This CDR3 has 13 amino acids. V shed 8 bases and J 4 bases; nucleotides not matched to a gene: 7. Germline CDR1 reads SNHLY; CDR2 reads FYNNEI. The CDR3 sequence is CASDSDRAYGYTF. CDR3 DNA: TGTGCCAGCGATTCTGACAGGGCCTATGGCTACACCTTC.

The chain uses TRBV19 and TRBJ1-5; tentatively, D is TRBD1 (6 bases). Germline assignment: CDR1 LNHDA and CDR2 SQIVND (reference sequence). The CDR3 is made up of 20 amino acids. V gave up 4 bases and J gave up 2 bases, with 27 bases separating them. The CDR3 sequence: CASSKRVDWTAVHGNQPQHF. The CDR3 region has the DNA TGTGCCAGTAGTAAACGCGTCGATTGGACAGCCGTCCACGGCAATCAGCCCCAGCATTTT.

CDR3 nucleotide sequence: TGCGCCAGCAGCTTGGACGGGCCTAACTATGGCTACACCTTC. Residues: CASSLDGPNYGYTF. V gene TRBV5-1 combines with J gene TRBJ1-2, with no clear D. The CDR3 covers 14 residues. V was shortened by 0 bases and J by 0 bases, with 6 bases between the two germline ends. Germline values: CDR1 SGHRS, CDR2 YFSETQ. The full variable domain, its missing parts supplied by reference TRBV5-1 and TRBJ1-2, is KAGVTQTPRYLIKTRGQQVTLSCSPISGHRSVSWYQQTPGQGLQFLFEYFSETQRNKGNFPGRFSGRQFSNSRSEMNVSTLELGDSALYLCASSLDGPNYGYTFGSGTRLTVV.

In the case of this clone: At the DNA level, this CDR3 is encoded by other sequences in the same sample as well. The chain has TRBV5-1 and TRBJ1-1; no reliable D call. Germline CDR1 SGHRS, CDR2 YFSETQ. The CDR3 is 13 amino acids. Trimming took 0 bases from V and 2 from J, leaving 5 bases between them. CDR3 sequence reads: CASSLARNTEAFF. The CDR3 nucleotides read TGCGCCAGCAGCTTGGCACGAAACACTGAAGCTTTCTTT.

CDR3 sequence: CASSQDSSGANVLTF. The CDR3 nucleotides read TGTGCCAGCAGCCAAGACAGCTCTGGGGCCAACGTCCTGACTTTC. The genes are TRBV4-2 and TRBJ2-6; D is uncertain. CDR1 LGHNA and CDR2 YNFKEQ come from the germline V gene. The CDR3 is 15 amino acids. The V end was cut by 0 bases, the J end by 0 bases, with 3 bases between.

The V gene is TRBV30, the J gene TRBJ1-2; D unclear. The V and J ends lost 6 bases and 4 bases respectively, with 18 bases between them. CDR1 is GTSNPN, CDR2 SVGIG, per germline (reference sequence). The CDR3 covers 14 residues. CDR3 in DNA: TGTGCCTGTCCCGCCGGCGCCTTTATCTATGGCTACACCTTC. This translates into CACPAGAFIYGYTF. The whole variable domain, remainder taken from reference TRBV30 and TRBJ1-2, is SQTIHQWPATLVQPVGSPLSLECTVEGTSNPNLYWYRQAAGRGLQLLFYSVGIGQISSEVPQNLSASRPQDRQFILSSKKLLLSDSGFYLCACPAGAFIYGYTFGSGTRLTVV.

The chain uses TRBV25-1 and TRBJ1-2; D not resolved. This CDR3 is 13 amino acids long. The V and J ends lost 7 bases and 0 bases respectively, with 9 bases between them. Germline V CDR1 and CDR2: MGHDK, SYGVNS. As DNA, the CDR3 is TGTGCCAGCACCCACGGAGCTAACTATGGCTACACCTTC. Amino acids: CASTHGANYGYTF.

This chain uses TRBV18 with TRBJ2-7; 7 bases align to TRBD2. In germline, CDR1 is KGHSH, CDR2 LQKENI. V was clipped by 2 bases and J by 3 bases; unmatched bases: 7. This CDR3 contains 15 residues. For the CDR3, the DNA is TGTGCCAGCTCACCATCCACGACGGGGGGCTACGAGCAGTACTTC. It is translated as CASSPSTTGGYEQYF.

J is TRBJ1-2 and V is TRBV6-2 or TRBV6-3, with D hard to call. Trimming took off 0 bases at V and 2 bases at J, with 4 bases between the two ends. Per the germline V gene, CDR1 is MNHEY and CDR2 is SVGEGT. This CDR3 is 13 amino acids long. The CDR3 protein is CASSYSGNYGYTF. The DNA for the CDR3 is TGTGCCAGCAGTTACTCAGGGAACTATGGCTACACCTTC.

Comments on this clone: One end of the junction varies from germline; a read error may be responsible. The rearrangement links TRBV7-7 to TRBJ2-5, with TRBD1 matching over 7 bases. CDR3 length equals 15 residues. CDR1 is SSHAT, CDR2 FNYEAQ, per germline (reference sequence). CDR3 protein: CASSLGTAYQETQYF. The CDR3 DNA is TGTGCTAGCAGCTTGGGGACAGCGTACCAAGAGACCCAGTACTTC.

The rearrangement joins TRBV11-2 to TRBJ2-3, with 9 bases that match TRBD2. The CDR3 has 15 amino acids. V lost 5 bases, J lost 4 bases, and 7 bases stayed unmatched. Germline V gene lookup returns CDR1 SGHAT and CDR2 FQNNGV. CDR3 in amino acids: CASSHAGGWADTQYF. CDR3 nucleotides: TGTGCCAGCAGCCACGCGGGGGGGTGGGCAGATACGCAGTATTTT.

The chain carries TRBV19 and TRBJ2-6; 7 bases line up with TRBD1. The CDR3 sequence is 17 residues long. Losses at the gene ends were 6 bases for V and 0 bases for J; bases not matched to a gene: 8. Germline CDR1 and CDR2: LNHDA and SQIVND (reference sequence). The DNA for the CDR3 is TGTGCCAGTAGGGAGGACAGGCGTCGCTCTGGGGCCAACGTCCTGACTTTC. Protein: CASREDRRRSGANVLTF.

This chain connects TRBV7-2 to TRBJ1-2; weak D call: TRBD1 (6 bases). The CDR3 has 16 residues. V was clipped by 1 base and J by 3 bases, with 15 bases between them. The germline gives CDR1 SGHTA, CDR2 FQGNSA. The CDR3 nucleotides read TGTGCCAGCAGCTTAGATTCAACAGGGTCGGACTATGGCTACACCTTC. Residues: CASSLDSTGSDYGYTF.

The J gene is TRBJ1-2, the V gene TRBV5-1; the match to TRBD1 covers 8 bases. CDR1 is SGHRS and CDR2 is YFSETQ in the germline V gene. Trimming at V came to 4 bases and at J to 9 bases, leaving 11 bases not matched to a gene. The CDR3 loop spans 14 amino acids. Here the CDR3 DNA reads TGCGCCAGCAGCCCTTTCAGGGGGCTGAGGAGCTACACCTTC. It encodes CASSPFRGLRSYTF.

About this clone: The junction differs from germline at one of its ends, possibly a read error. The genes are TRBV7-7 and TRBJ2-5; D is unclear. The CDR3 is made up of 15 amino acids. The germline CDR1 and CDR2 sequences are SSHAT and FNYEAQ (reference sequence). The CDR3 protein is CASSLGGSRQETQYF. In DNA form, the CDR3 reads TGTGCTAGCAGCTTAGGTGGCAGCCGCCAAGAGACCCAGTACTTC.

Here the CDR3 reads CASSPGQGIYGYTF. Written as DNA, the CDR3 is TGTGCCAGCAGCCCCGGACAGGGAATCTATGGCTACACCTTC. The gene calls are TRBV7-9 and TRBJ1-2; 8 nucleotides line up with TRBD1. The CDR3 has 14 residues. With V trimmed by 5 bases and J by 4 bases, 6 bases remained unmatched. The germline gives CDR1 SEHNR, CDR2 FQNEAQ (reference sequence).

Here the CDR3 reads CATRLAGGLNEQFF. CDR3 bases: TGTGCCACGAGACTAGCGGGGGGCCTCAATGAGCAGTTCTTC. The rearrangement joins TRBV15 to TRBJ2-1, with 13 bases lining up with TRBD2. The CDR3 loop spans 14 amino acids. Trimming at V came to 9 bases and at J to 6 bases, leaving 5 bases not matched to a gene. Germline assignment: CDR1 LNHNV and CDR2 YYDKDF (reference sequence).

V gene TRBV5-6 combines with J gene TRBJ1-2; D ambiguous. Trimming took off 1 base at V and 2 bases at J, with 12 bases between the two ends. The CDR3 spans 15 residues. Per germline, CDR1 SGHDT and CDR2 YYEEEE. This chain's CDR3 is CASSLLGGNNYGYTF. CDR3 coding DNA: TGTGCCAGCAGCTTGCTTGGCGGAAACAACTATGGCTACACCTTC.

On this clone: At one end the junction does not follow the germline gene, possibly because of a read error. The rearrangement links TRBV7-7 to TRBJ2-3; 8 bases are a match to TRBD2. Per the germline V gene, CDR1 is SSHAT and CDR2 is FNYEAQ (reference sequence). This CDR3 comprises 17 residues. The chain's CDR3 is CASSLGHTGGLTDTQYF. DNA for the CDR3: TGTGCTAGCAGCTTGGGCCATACGGGGGGGCTCACAGATACGCAGTATTTT.

The CDR3 region is CASSPFLTDTQYF. The CDR3 coding sequence is TGTGCCAGCAGCCCCTTTCTCACAGATACGCAGTATTTT. The chain uses TRBV7-9 and TRBJ2-3, with unresolved D. CDR1 and CDR2 from the germline V gene are SEHNR and FQNEAQ (reference sequence). V shed 5 bases and J shed 2 bases, with 8 bases lying between them. The CDR3 runs 13 residues.

The genes are TRBV4-1 and TRBJ2-7; D remains ambiguous. The germline CDR1 and CDR2 sequences are MGHRA and YSYEKL. The CDR3 extends over 14 amino acids. V was trimmed by 5 bases and J by 3 bases, leaving 14 bases between them. The CDR3, as DNA: TGCGCCAGCAGCTTGCCCGGGCCCCTCTACGAGCAGTACTTC. Its protein is CASSLPGPLYEQYF.

The chain employs TRBV19 and TRBJ2-5, with a tentative D call TRBD2 (6 bases). The CDR3 extends over 15 amino acids. CDR1 is LNHDA, CDR2 SQIVND, per germline (reference sequence). Trimming removed 4 bases at V and 5 bases at J, with 17 bases between. This CDR3 reads CASSRGDLVRETQYF. The CDR3 DNA follows: TGTGCCAGTAGTAGGGGGGACCTGGTGAGGGAGACCCAGTACTTC.

The chain links TRBV28 to TRBJ1-6; unclear D gene. CDR1 and CDR2 from the germline V gene are MDHEN and SYDVKM. Between the trimmed V and J ends, which lost 3 bases and 8 bases, there was a span of 8 bases. The CDR3 consists of 13 residues. CDR3 protein: CASSFELDSPLHF. CDR3 sequence (DNA): TGTGCCAGCAGTTTTGAGTTAGATTCACCCCTCCACTTT.

This chain connects TRBV7-6 to TRBJ2-5, with 9 nucleotides matching TRBD2. V trimming: 1 base; J trimming: 5 bases; junction bases outside the gene matches: 5. CDR3 size: 15 residues. Germline CDR1 SGHVS, CDR2 FNYEAQ. This CDR3 is CASSLETSGFETQYF. In DNA, the CDR3 is TGTGCCAGCAGCTTAGAAACTAGCGGGTTCGAGACCCAGTACTTC.